This TCR beta chain was retrieved from a study of blood T cell repertoires in COVID-19 (dated by TCRdb to between 2020 and 2021). In the study overall: Samples from collaborators originated in the United States, Italy and Spain and spanned both the acute and convalescent phases of COVID-19. HLA class I and class II types, where available, came from metadata supplied by the sample provider rather than from assay-based typing. The material from the prospective study consisted of cDNA or gDNA derived from T cells, B-cell-depleted T cells, or PBMCs. The samples were drawn from two sources: the first 160 participants of the ongoing ImmuneRACE study, and 1,254 subjects contributed by 6 global collaborators. Subjects who had been exposed to COVID-19, were actively infected with it, or had recovered from it provided the deeply sampled blood TCRbeta repertoires that made up the dataset. A freely available public database, intended as a resource for researchers studying the immune response to SARS-CoV-2, is where the repertoires were released. A de-identified subject ID, COVID-19 status, age in years and sex were almost always included in the sample metadata. Overall study outcomes, separate from this receptor: How much clinical and demographic metadata was included differed by source and by participant, and the metadata was provided uncurated.

The collaborating institutions used their own protocols to collect whole blood in K2EDTA tubes. For TCRbeta analysis, collaborators shipped samples in one of three forms: frozen whole blood, isolated PBMCs, or DNA extracted from either of those sample types. TCRbeta CDR3 regions were amplified from genomic DNA using the immunoSEQ Assay, a bias-controlled multiplex PCR. Concerning the study's data processing: The number of nucleated cells in each sample was estimated by amplification of reference gene primers within the assay. To quantify the absolute abundance of each unique TCRbeta CDR3 rearrangement, sequence reads were collapsed and filtered. Productive Simpson clonality was computed per sample as the square root of Simpson's diversity index over productive rearrangements. TCRdb obtained this table from immuneACCESS and retained in-frame rearrangements with V and J assigned. These tables miss some clones; where compared with another copy, unresolved V genes account for less than half of the shortfall, and the remainder is unexplained. That table gives V, J and clone size, and the DNA gave D and trimming. The sample includes around 200,000 clones, with more than 75% observed a single time. About 2.6% of the sample belongs to the ten largest clones.

The trim is 4 bases for V and 5 bases for J, with a gap of 11 bases between the germline ends. From the cysteine up to the phenylalanine, the CDR3 has a length of 13 residues. Of all the DNA, just the CDR3 is kept, 39 bases in frame from base 1. Points on this clone: It has no known antigen specificity. Base-call qualities are not available, and no considerably larger clone is one nucleotide away.

Sequenced: peripheral blood. The receptor chain draws on TRBV12-3 or TRBV12-4 and TRBJ2-5; a weak D assignment points to TRBD2 (5 bases agree). This TCR derives from a man between 40 and 49 years old with active or convalescent COVID-19. At the DNA level, the sequence is TGTGCCAGCAGTTCCCGGGGTGGGGAGACCCAGTACTTC. Translated, it gives CASSSRGGETQYF.